The 8 T cell receptor beta chains below all came from one sample that was sequenced in a study of T cell repertoires in cytomegalovirus infection. TCRdb reprocessed the reads with MiXCR, giving one entry per CDR3 protein. The sample shows hundreds of thousands of distinct CDR3 sequences, 35% to 45% of them seen only once. The specimen sequenced was PBMCs. All receptors derive from a human donor in good health (CMV status not recorded). Some clones in this sample may be carry-over from other donors' samples.

This sequence joins TRBV6-5 and TRBJ2-7; no clear D. V was trimmed by 8 bases and J by 2 bases, leaving 10 bases between them. Germline V gene sequence: CDR1 MNHEY, CDR2 SVGAGI. CDR3 length: 12 amino acids. CDR3 in amino acids: CASGTRPYEQYF. CDR3 in DNA: TGTGCCAGCGGTACGAGACCCTACGAGCAGTACTTC.

This sequence joins TRBV7-2 and TRBJ2-3; D not certain. Trimming left V 5 bases short and J 8 bases short, with 8 bases between. The CDR3 spans 11 residues. The V gene's germline CDR1 is SGHTA and CDR2 FQGNSA. CDR3 amino acids: CASSPLPTQYF. The DNA for the CDR3 is TGTGCCAGCAGCCCCTTACCTACGCAGTATTTT.

This clonotype was seen a single time. One end of the junction varies from germline; a read error may be responsible. The chain uses TRBV2 and TRBJ2-1, with 11 nucleotides matching TRBD2. The CDR3 consists of 14 residues. Germline values: CDR1 SNHLY, CDR2 FYNNEI. CDR3 amino acids: CASKGLADYIEQFF. The CDR3 DNA is TGTGCCAGCAAGGGACTAGCGGATTACATTGAGCAGTTCTTC.

This clonotype appeared a few times. This sequence joins TRBV7-9 and TRBJ2-1, with 8 bases that match TRBD2. Germline loops: CDR1 SEHNR, CDR2 FQNEAQ (reference sequence). The V gene end was trimmed by 7 bases and the J gene end by 10 bases; junction bases not matched to a gene: 12. The CDR3 covers 14 residues. Written as DNA, the CDR3 is TGTGCCAGCAACGAAGCGGGAGTAAGCAACGAGCAGTTCTTC. It specifies CASNEAGVSNEQFF.

The rearrangement uses TRBV7-9 and TRBJ2-1; D ambiguous. Trimming removed 7 bases at V and 6 bases at J, with 16 bases between. The CDR3 length is 14 residues. Germline V gene data show CDR1 as SEHNR and CDR2 as FQNEAQ (reference sequence). The CDR3 DNA reads as TGTGCCAGCACGGTGCGGTACAACTTCAATGAGCAGTTCTTC. Protein product: CASTVRYNFNEQFF.

The sample holds a few counts of this clonotype. The V and J genes are TRBV7-9 and TRBJ2-7; 9 bases align to TRBD1. This CDR3 comprises 13 residues. Unmatched junction bases numbered 3, after V lost 1 base and J lost 8 bases. CDR1 and CDR2 from the germline V gene are SEHNR and FQNEAQ (reference sequence). CDR3 sequence (DNA): TGTGCCAGCAGCTTAGTCGACAGGGGGAAGCAGTACTTC. Residues: CASSLVDRGKQYF.

The chain is built from TRBV24-1 and TRBJ1-1, with a tentative D call TRBD1 (5 bases). The ends were cut back, 4 bases at V and 4 bases at J, with 9 bases in the middle. Looked up from germline, CDR1 is KGHDR and CDR2 is SFDVKD. CDR3 length equals 13 residues. The CDR3 protein is CATSESGVTEAFF. The CDR3 coding sequence is TGTGCCACCAGTGAGTCGGGGGTCACTGAAGCTTTCTTT.

The chain links TRBV27 to TRBJ2-1; 8 nucleotides match TRBD2. The CDR3 sequence is 14 residues long. The V gene end was trimmed by 8 bases and the J gene end by 4 bases; junction bases not matched to a gene: 7. The germline V gene encodes CDR1 MNHEY and CDR2 SMNVEV (reference sequence). CDR3 residues: CASSGGPGYNEQFF. The CDR3 DNA sequence: TGTGCCAGCTCGGGAGGGCCGGGGTACAATGAGCAGTTCTTC.